This T cell receptor beta chain was recorded in a study of cytomegalovirus exposure and HLA in healthy donors. General study findings and limits: Analyzed later, most CMV-associated TCR beta chains appeared HLA-restricted. The study reported that TCR beta sequences accurately predicted HLA-A and HLA-B alleles in most subjects. Researchers catalogued 150 or so TCR beta chains as cytomegalovirus-associated. Donors were assumed by presence/absence analyses to have roughly uniform sequencing depth.

Details on this clone: Its target is not known.

This CDR3 contains 14 residues. The junction had 4 bases not matched to a gene; V was cut back by 8 bases and J by 4 bases. Germline V lookup: CDR1 ENHRY, CDR2 SYGVKD. The PCR contained 60 Vbeta and 13 Jbeta primers. Method: immunoSEQ multiplex PCR; TCRdb's copy keeps in-frame clones and lacks some. The profile shows around 110,000 clones, approximately 80% of them singletons. The chain joins TRBV10-3 to TRBJ2-1; 11 nucleotides line up with TRBD2. This receptor was taken from a man younger than 45 in good health and CMV-seropositive. The specimen was PBMCs. The CDR3 region has the DNA TGTGCCATCGGGCTAGCGGGAGGATACAATGAGCAGTTCTTC. It codes for CAIGLAGGYNEQFF.